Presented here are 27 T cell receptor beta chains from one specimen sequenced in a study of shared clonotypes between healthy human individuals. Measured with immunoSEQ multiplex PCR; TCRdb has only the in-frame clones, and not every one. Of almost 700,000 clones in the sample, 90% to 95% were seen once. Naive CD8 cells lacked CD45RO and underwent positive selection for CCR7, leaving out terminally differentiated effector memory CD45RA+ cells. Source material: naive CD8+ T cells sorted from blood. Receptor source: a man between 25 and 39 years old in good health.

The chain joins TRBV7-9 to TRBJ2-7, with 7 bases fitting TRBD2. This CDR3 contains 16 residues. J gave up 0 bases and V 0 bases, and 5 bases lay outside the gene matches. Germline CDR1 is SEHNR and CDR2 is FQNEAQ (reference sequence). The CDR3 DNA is TGTGCCAGCAGCTTAGCCGCCGGGGGGAGCTCCTACGAGCAGTACTTC. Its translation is CASSLAAGGSSYEQYF. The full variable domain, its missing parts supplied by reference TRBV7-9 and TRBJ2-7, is DTGVSQNPRHKITKRGQNVTFRCDPISEHNRLYWYRQTLGQGPEFLTYFQNEAQLEKSRLLSDRFSAERPKGSFSTLEIQRTEQGDSAMYLCASSLAAGGSSYEQYFGPGTRLTVT.

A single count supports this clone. The CDR3 nucleotides are TGTGCCAGCAGTTCCTGGACAGGGGCAAGCACTATGAACACTGAAGCTTTCTTT. As protein: CASSSWTGASTMNTEAFF. The rearrangement uses TRBV27 and TRBJ1-1; 9 bases match TRBD1. Germline V gene lookup returns CDR1 MNHEY and CDR2 SMNVEV (reference sequence). The CDR3 length is 18 residues. V lost 4 bases and J lost 0; bases outside the gene matches: 12.

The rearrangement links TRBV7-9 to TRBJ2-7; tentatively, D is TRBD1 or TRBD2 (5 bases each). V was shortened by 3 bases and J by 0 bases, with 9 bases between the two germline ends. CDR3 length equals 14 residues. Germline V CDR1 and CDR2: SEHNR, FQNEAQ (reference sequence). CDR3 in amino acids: CASSFPGPSYEQYF. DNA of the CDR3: TGTGCCAGCAGCTTCCCGGGACCCTCCTACGAGCAGTACTTC.

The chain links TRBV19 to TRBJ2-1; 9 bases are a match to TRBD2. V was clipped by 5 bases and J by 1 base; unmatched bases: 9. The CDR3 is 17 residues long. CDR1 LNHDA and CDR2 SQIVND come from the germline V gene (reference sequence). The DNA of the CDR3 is TGTGCCAGTAGTCTCAACCTGGGACTAGCTTCCTACAATGAGCAGTTCTTC. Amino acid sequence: CASSLNLGLASYNEQFF.

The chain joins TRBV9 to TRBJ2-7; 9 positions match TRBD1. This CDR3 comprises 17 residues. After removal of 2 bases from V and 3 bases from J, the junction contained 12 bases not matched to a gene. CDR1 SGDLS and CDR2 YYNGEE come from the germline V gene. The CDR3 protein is CASSVSSRPGQGYEQYF. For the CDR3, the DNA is TGTGCCAGCAGCGTCTCCTCCCGACCGGGACAGGGCTACGAGCAGTACTTC.

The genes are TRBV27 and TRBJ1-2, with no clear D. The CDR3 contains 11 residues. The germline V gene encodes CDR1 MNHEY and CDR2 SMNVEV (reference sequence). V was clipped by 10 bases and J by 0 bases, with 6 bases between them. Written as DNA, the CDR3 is TGTGCCACCGTTACTAACTATGGCTACACCTTC. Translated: CATVTNYGYTF.

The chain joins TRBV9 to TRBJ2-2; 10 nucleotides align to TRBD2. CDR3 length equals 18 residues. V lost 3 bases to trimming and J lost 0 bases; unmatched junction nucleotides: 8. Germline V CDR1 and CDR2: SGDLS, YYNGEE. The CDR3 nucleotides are TGTGCCAGCAGCGGGGGGATAGCGGGAGGCGCGAACACCGGGGAGCTGTTTTTT. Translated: CASSGGIAGGANTGELFF. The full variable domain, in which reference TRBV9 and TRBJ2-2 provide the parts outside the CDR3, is DSGVTQTPKHLITATGQRVTLRCSPRSGDLSVYWYQQSLDQGLQFLIQYYNGEERAKGNILERFSAQQFPDLHSELNLSSLELGDSALYFCASSGGIAGGANTGELFFGEGSRLTVL.

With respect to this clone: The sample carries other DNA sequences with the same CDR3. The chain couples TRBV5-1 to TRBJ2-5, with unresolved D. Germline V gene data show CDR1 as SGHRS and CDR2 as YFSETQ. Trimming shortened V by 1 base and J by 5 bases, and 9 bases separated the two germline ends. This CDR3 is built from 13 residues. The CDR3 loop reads CASSLLPEETQYF. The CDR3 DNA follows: TGCGCCAGCAGCTTGTTACCTGAGGAGACCCAGTACTTC.

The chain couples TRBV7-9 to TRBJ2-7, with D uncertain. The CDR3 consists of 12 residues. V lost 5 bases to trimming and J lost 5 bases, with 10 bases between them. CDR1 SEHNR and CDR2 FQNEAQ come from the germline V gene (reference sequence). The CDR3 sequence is CASSLHRDEQYF. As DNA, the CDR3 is TGTGCCAGCAGCCTCCATCGGGACGAGCAGTACTTC.

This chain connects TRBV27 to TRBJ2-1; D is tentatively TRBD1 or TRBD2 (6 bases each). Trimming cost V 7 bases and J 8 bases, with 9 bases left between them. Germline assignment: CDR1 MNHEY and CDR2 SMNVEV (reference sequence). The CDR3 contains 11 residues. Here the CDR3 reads CASIGGHEQFF. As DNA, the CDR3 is TGTGCCAGCATTGGGGGGCATGAGCAGTTCTTC.

The CDR3 bases are TGTGCCAGCAGGTTAGGTTTAGACTACGAGCAGTACTTC. It codes for CASRLGLDYEQYF. The rearrangement links TRBV27 to TRBJ2-7; D is undetermined. Per germline, CDR1 MNHEY and CDR2 SMNVEV (reference sequence). V was clipped by 6 bases and J by 3 bases, with 12 bases between them. The CDR3 is 13 residues long.

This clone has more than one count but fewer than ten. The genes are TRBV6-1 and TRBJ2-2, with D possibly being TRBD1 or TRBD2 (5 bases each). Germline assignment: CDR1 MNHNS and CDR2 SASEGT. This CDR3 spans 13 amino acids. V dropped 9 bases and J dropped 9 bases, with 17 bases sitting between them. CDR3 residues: CASSERGFRELFF. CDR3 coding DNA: TGTGCCAGTTCTGAGAGGGGATTCCGGGAGCTGTTTTTT.

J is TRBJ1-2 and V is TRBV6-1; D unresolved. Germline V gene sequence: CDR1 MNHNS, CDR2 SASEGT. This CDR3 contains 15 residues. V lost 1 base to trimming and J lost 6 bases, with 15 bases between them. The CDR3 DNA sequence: TGTGCCAGCAGTGAAGTTGTTAAGCTTTCCCATGGCTACACCTTC. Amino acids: CASSEVVKLSHGYTF.

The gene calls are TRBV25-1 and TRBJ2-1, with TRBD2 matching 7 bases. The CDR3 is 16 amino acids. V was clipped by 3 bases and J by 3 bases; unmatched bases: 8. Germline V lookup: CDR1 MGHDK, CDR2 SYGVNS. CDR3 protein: CASSERGSGYYNEQFF. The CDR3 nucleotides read TGTGCCAGCAGTGAGCGGGGGAGCGGATACTACAATGAGCAGTTCTTC.

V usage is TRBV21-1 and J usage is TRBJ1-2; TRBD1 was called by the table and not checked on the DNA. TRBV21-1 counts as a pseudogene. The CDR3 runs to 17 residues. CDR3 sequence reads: CASSILVAWYRENGYTF. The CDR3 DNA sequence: TGTGCCAGCAGCATCCTTGTCGCGTGGTACAGGGAGAACGGCTACACCTTC.

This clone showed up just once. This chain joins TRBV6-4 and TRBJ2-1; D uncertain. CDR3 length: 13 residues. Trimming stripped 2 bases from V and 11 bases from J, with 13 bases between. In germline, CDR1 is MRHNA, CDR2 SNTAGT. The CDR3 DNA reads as TGTGCCAGCAGTGACCCCTTCAGCTCCAAGCAGTTCTTC. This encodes CASSDPFSSKQFF.

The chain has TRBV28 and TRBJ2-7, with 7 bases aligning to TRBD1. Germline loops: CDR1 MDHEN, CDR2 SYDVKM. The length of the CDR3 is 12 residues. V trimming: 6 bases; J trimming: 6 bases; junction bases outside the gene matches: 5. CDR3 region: CASRPTGAEQYF. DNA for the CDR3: TGTGCCAGCAGACCAACAGGGGCCGAGCAGTACTTC.

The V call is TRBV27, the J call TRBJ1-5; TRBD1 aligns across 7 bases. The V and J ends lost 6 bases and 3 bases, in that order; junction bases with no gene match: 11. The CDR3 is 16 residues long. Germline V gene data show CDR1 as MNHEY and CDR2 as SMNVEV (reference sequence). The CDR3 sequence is CASSRTGTENNQPQHF. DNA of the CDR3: TGTGCCAGCAGCAGAACGGGGACAGAAAACAATCAGCCCCAGCATTTT.

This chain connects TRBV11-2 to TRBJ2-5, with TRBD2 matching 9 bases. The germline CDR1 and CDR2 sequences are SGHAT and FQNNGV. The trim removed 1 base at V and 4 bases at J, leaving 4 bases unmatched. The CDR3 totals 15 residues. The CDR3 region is CASSLVAGEPETQYF. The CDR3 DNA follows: TGTGCCAGCAGCTTAGTAGCGGGAGAGCCAGAGACCCAGTACTTC.

The CDR3 loop is CAWGGYNEQFF. The CDR3 coding sequence is TGTGCCTGGGGAGGGTACAATGAGCAGTTCTTC. The chain carries TRBV28 and TRBJ2-1; 7 bases match TRBD2. CDR1 is MDHEN, CDR2 SYDVKM, per germline. With 11 bases clipped from V and 4 bases from J, the junction kept 2 bases outside the gene matches. There are 11 residues in the CDR3.

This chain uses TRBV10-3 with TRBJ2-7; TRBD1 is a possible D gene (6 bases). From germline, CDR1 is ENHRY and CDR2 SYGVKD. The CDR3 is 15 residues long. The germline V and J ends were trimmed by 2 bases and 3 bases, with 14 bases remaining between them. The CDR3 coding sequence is TGTGCCATCAGTGAGCTACAGGGTAACTACTACGAGCAGTACTTC. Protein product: CAISELQGNYYEQYF.

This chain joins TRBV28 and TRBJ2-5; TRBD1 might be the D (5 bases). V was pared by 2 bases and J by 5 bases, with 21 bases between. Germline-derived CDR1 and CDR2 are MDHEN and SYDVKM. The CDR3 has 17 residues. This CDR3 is CASSLGQNRLVGETQYF. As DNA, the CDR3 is TGTGCCAGCAGTTTAGGGCAGAACAGGCTTGTGGGGGAGACCCAGTACTTC.

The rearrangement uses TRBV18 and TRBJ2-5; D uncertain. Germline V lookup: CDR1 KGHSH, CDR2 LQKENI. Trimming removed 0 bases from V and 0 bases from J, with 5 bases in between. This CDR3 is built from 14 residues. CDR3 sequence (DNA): TGTGCCAGCTCACCACCAGCGAACCAAGAGACCCAGTACTTC. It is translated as CASSPPANQETQYF. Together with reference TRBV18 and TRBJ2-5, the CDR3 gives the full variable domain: NAGVMQNPRHLVRRRGQEARLRCSPMKGHSHVYWYRQLPEEGLKFMVYLQKENIIDESGMPKERFSAEFPKEGPSILRIQQVVRGDSAAYFCASSPPANQETQYFGPGTRLLVL.

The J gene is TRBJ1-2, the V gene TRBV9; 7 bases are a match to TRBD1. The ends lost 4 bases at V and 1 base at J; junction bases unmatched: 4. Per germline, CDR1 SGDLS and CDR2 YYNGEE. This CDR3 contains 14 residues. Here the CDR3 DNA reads TGTGCCAGCAGCCCCAGGGGGGTTAACTATGGCTACACCTTC. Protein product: CASSPRGVNYGYTF. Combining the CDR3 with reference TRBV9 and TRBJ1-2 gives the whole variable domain DSGVTQTPKHLITATGQRVTLRCSPRSGDLSVYWYQQSLDQGLQFLIQYYNGEERAKGNILERFSAQQFPDLHSELNLSSLELGDSALYFCASSPRGVNYGYTFGSGTRLTVV.

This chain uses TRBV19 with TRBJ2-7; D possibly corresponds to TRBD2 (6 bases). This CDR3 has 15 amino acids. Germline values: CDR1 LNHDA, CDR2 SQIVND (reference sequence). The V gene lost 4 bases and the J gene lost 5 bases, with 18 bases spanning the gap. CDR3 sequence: CASSRPMEGSDEQYF. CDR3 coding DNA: TGTGCCAGTAGTAGACCAATGGAGGGATCCGACGAGCAGTACTTC. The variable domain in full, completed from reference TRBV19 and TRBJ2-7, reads DGGITQSPKYLFRKEGQNVTLSCEQNLNHDAMYWYRQDPGQGLRLIYYSQIVNDFQKGDIAEGYSVSREKKESFPLTVTSAQKNPTAFYLCASSRPMEGSDEQYFGPGTRLTVT.

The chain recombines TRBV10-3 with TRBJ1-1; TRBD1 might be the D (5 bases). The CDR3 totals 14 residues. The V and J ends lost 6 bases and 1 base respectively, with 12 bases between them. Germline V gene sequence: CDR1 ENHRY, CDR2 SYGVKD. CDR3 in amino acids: CAISLDSGNTEAFF. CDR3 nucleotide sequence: TGTGCCATCAGCCTCGACAGCGGGAACACTGAAGCTTTCTTT.

CDR3 in amino acids: CASSPLAGEGTYEQYF. The CDR3 DNA reads TGTGCCAGCAGCCCATTAGCGGGAGAGGGGACCTACGAGCAGTACTTC. J is TRBJ2-7 and V is TRBV9; 9 bases map to TRBD2. The CDR3 totals 16 residues. The germline CDR1 and CDR2 sequences are SGDLS and YYNGEE. The V gene end was trimmed by 4 bases and the J gene end by 2 bases; junction bases not matched to a gene: 10. Complete variable domain (other parts from reference TRBV9 and TRBJ2-7): DSGVTQTPKHLITATGQRVTLRCSPRSGDLSVYWYQQSLDQGLQFLIQYYNGEERAKGNILERFSAQQFPDLHSELNLSSLELGDSALYFCASSPLAGEGTYEQYFGPGTRLTVT.